One and the same sample provided the 32 T cell receptor beta chains below, sequenced in a study of cytomegalovirus exposure and HLA in healthy donors. PCR involved 60 Vbeta and 13 Jbeta primers. Only in-frame clones appear in the TCRdb table, and some are missing; sequencing was by immunoSEQ multiplex PCR. The sample contains tens of thousands of clones, 60% to 80% of which appear only once. Sequenced sample: PBMCs. These receptors originate from a man in his thirties or forties in good health and CMV-seronegative.

This clone has only a few counts. The chain employs TRBV18 and TRBJ2-3; 8 bases agree with TRBD1. V shed 5 bases, J shed 5 bases, and the junction held 15 bases outside the gene matches. Germline assignment: CDR1 KGHSH and CDR2 LQKENI. The CDR3 is 17 residues long. CDR3 DNA: TGTGCCAGCTCATTGGAGACAGGGGCGTTAATAATAGATACGCAGTATTTT. Its translation: CASSLETGALIIDTQYF.

The chain carries TRBV9 and TRBJ1-2; 8 positions match TRBD1. There are 14 residues in the CDR3. CDR1 SGDLS and CDR2 YYNGEE come from the germline V gene. V lost 3 bases and J lost 3; bases outside the gene matches: 4. The CDR3, as DNA: TGTGCCAGCAGCGCCGGACAGGGCGACTATGGCTACACCTTC. Encoded protein: CASSAGQGDYGYTF.

This rearrangement joins TRBV5-6 to TRBJ2-5; TRBD1 is a possible D gene (7 bases). The CDR3 contains 16 residues. V was shortened by 4 bases and J by 5 bases, with 21 bases between the two germline ends. CDR1 SGHDT and CDR2 YYEEEE come from the germline V gene. The CDR3 protein is CASSRGLQGRRETQYF. The CDR3 nucleotides are TGTGCCAGCAGCCGCGGACTACAGGGGCGGCGGGAGACCCAGTACTTC.

The chain is built from TRBV14 and TRBJ2-7; 8 positions match TRBD1. V lost 4 bases and J lost 3; bases outside the gene matches: 11. Germline V gene lookup returns CDR1 SGHDN and CDR2 FVKESK. This CDR3 contains 16 residues. The DNA of the CDR3 is TGTGCCAGCAGCCCCCTTTACAGGGGGAGTAACTACGAGCAGTACTTC. It translates to CASSPLYRGSNYEQYF.

V and J are TRBV4-1 and TRBJ2-1; TRBD1 matches 8 bases. Losses at the gene ends were 3 bases for V and 4 bases for J; bases not matched to a gene: 17. The CDR3 covers 19 residues. CDR1 and CDR2 from the germline V gene are MGHRA and YSYEKL. CDR3 in amino acids: CASSHLRQGRGPRYNEQFF. The CDR3 DNA reads as TGCGCCAGCAGCCACCTGCGACAGGGGCGAGGTCCCCGTTACAATGAGCAGTTCTTC.

The chain is built from TRBV7-7 and TRBJ2-2, with TRBD1 as a possible D gene (7 bases). The germline V and J ends were trimmed by 5 bases and 6 bases, with 13 bases remaining between them. CDR3 length: 14 residues. Germline V gene sequence: CDR1 SSHAT, CDR2 FNYEAQ (reference sequence). The CDR3 DNA is TGTGCCAGCAGCGCGGGACAGAGGCCCGGGGAGCTGTTTTTT. Residues: CASSAGQRPGELFF.

This clone occurred a few times. The chain has TRBV18 and TRBJ1-2, with 8 bases that match TRBD1. The CDR3 is 15 residues long. Germline V CDR1 and CDR2: KGHSH, LQKENI. V lost 0 bases to trimming and J lost 5 bases; unmatched junction nucleotides: 5. CDR3 DNA sequence: TGTGCCAGCTCACCACCGTCAACAGGGGGTTATGGCTACACCTTC. Its translation: CASSPPSTGGYGYTF.

CDR3 residues: CASSSNRVGEKLFF. CDR3 nucleotides: TGTGCCAGCAGCTCAAACAGGGTTGGGGAAAAACTGTTTTTT. This chain connects TRBV7-2 to TRBJ1-4, with D maybe TRBD1 (6 bases). V lost 4 bases and J 8 bases, leaving 14 bases between the germline ends. Germline values: CDR1 SGHTA, CDR2 FQGNSA. The CDR3 is 14 residues long.

The chain employs TRBV5-4 and TRBJ2-1; perhaps TRBD1 as D (6 bases). Germline CDR1 reads SGHNT; CDR2 reads YYREEE (reference sequence). Trimming took off 2 bases at V and 5 bases at J, with 11 bases between the two ends. The CDR3 extends over 14 amino acids. This chain's CDR3 is CASSFRNRDNEQFF. The DNA of the CDR3 is TGTGCCAGCAGCTTTAGGAACAGGGACAATGAGCAGTTCTTC.

The chain is built from TRBV10-3 and TRBJ1-1; unclear D gene. The CDR3 has 15 residues. V was shortened by 2 bases and J by 0 bases, with 10 bases between the two germline ends. Germline V gene lookup returns CDR1 ENHRY and CDR2 SYGVKD. CDR3 sequence reads: CAISEARGMNTEAFF. The CDR3 DNA reads TGTGCCATCAGTGAGGCTCGCGGGATGAACACTGAAGCTTTCTTT.

This chain uses TRBV11-3 with TRBJ2-5; TRBD2 aligns across 13 bases. Germline lookup yields CDR1 SGHNT and CDR2 YENEEA. With 5 bases clipped from V and 2 bases from J, the junction kept 2 bases outside the gene matches. The CDR3 length is 15 residues. CDR3 sequence: CASSPGLAGQETQYF. The CDR3 nucleotides read TGTGCCAGCAGCCCGGGACTAGCGGGGCAAGAGACCCAGTACTTC.

This clone has only a few counts. The chain combines TRBV6-1 with TRBJ2-1, with 8 bases identical to TRBD1. V lost 0 bases, J lost 7 bases, and 8 bases stayed unmatched. Germline V gene data show CDR1 as MNHNS and CDR2 as SASEGT. The CDR3 consists of 16 residues. The CDR3 sequence: CASSEASRDRRNEQFF. The CDR3 DNA is TGTGCCAGCAGTGAAGCCTCAAGGGACAGGAGGAATGAGCAGTTCTTC.

This chain uses TRBV5-6 with TRBJ1-6; 9 nucleotides agree with TRBD1. Germline loops: CDR1 SGHDT, CDR2 YYEEEE. J gave up 6 bases and V 2 bases, and 9 bases lay outside the gene matches. This CDR3 region has 17 residues. This chain's CDR3 is CASSFLDGTGFNSPLHF. CDR3 in DNA: TGTGCCAGCAGCTTCTTGGACGGGACAGGGTTTAATTCACCCCTCCACTTT.

The chain joins TRBV29-1 to TRBJ1-1; no clear D. The V end lost 7 bases, the J end lost 6 bases, and 15 bases lay between the germline ends. The CDR3 extends over 12 amino acids. Germline V gene sequence: CDR1 SQVTM, CDR2 ANQGSEA. The CDR3 DNA follows: TGCAGCGCCCACCGACAAGAATCTGAAGCTTTCTTT. This codes for CSAHRQESEAFF.

The chain joins TRBV5-1 to TRBJ2-2, with a weak D call TRBD2 (5 bases). CDR1 is SGHRS, CDR2 YFSETQ, per germline. V gave up 4 bases and J gave up 6 bases, with 13 bases separating them. The CDR3 covers 14 residues. The CDR3 loop is CASSIRTEAGELFF. The CDR3 coding sequence is TGCGCCAGCAGCATCCGGACGGAGGCCGGGGAGCTGTTTTTT.

This rearrangement joins TRBV14 to TRBJ1-1, with 9 bases fitting TRBD1. This CDR3 spans 14 amino acids. The germline CDR1 and CDR2 sequences are SGHDN and FVKESK. V dropped 4 bases and J dropped 9; count of bases not matched to a gene: 9. The CDR3 protein is CASSRVQGAGQAFF. The CDR3 nucleotides are TGTGCCAGCAGCCGCGTACAGGGGGCCGGTCAAGCTTTCTTT.

In DNA form, the CDR3 reads TGTGCCAGTAGTTTACAGGGGAGCTCCTACAATGAGCAGTTCTTC. This codes for CASSLQGSSYNEQFF. V usage is TRBV19 and J usage is TRBJ2-1, with 7 bases that match TRBD1. With V trimmed by 5 bases and J by 0 bases, 4 bases remained unmatched. Germline V CDR1 and CDR2: LNHDA, SQIVND (reference sequence). The CDR3 runs to 15 residues.

CDR3 sequence reads: CASSFTQGAGSPLHF. CDR3 bases: TGTGCCAGCAGTTTCACACAGGGGGCTGGTTCACCCCTCCACTTT. The chain combines TRBV5-5 with TRBJ1-6; 9 positions agree with TRBD1. V was clipped by 5 bases and J by 9 bases; unmatched bases: 9. CDR1 SGHKS and CDR2 YYEKEE come from the germline V gene (reference sequence). This CDR3 contains 15 residues.

The rearrangement links TRBV6-1 to TRBJ1-5, with unresolved D. With 7 bases removed from V and 1 base from J, the gap between germline ends came to 14 bases. CDR1 and CDR2 (germline): MNHNS, SASEGT. The CDR3 consists of 15 residues. The CDR3 protein is CASNTLGGSNQPQHF. The CDR3 bases are TGTGCCAGCAATACCCTTGGAGGAAGCAATCAGCCCCAGCATTTT.

The rearrangement joins TRBV11-2 to TRBJ2-3; TRBD1 is a possible D gene (6 bases). This CDR3 is built from 15 residues. Trimming left V 2 bases short and J 2 bases short, with 11 bases between. Germline V CDR1 and CDR2: SGHAT, FQNNGV. The CDR3 region has the DNA TGTGCCAGCAGCTTAAGCCAGGGGACCACAGATACGCAGTATTTT. As protein: CASSLSQGTTDTQYF.

V and J are TRBV7-2 and TRBJ1-4; D remains unclear. The CDR3 runs to 14 residues. With 4 bases removed from V and 7 bases from J, the gap between germline ends came to 13 bases. The V gene's germline CDR1 is SGHTA and CDR2 FQGNSA. The CDR3 nucleotides are TGTGCCAGCAGCTCGGACCCGGGAAGTGAAAAACTGTTTTTT. Protein sequence: CASSSDPGSEKLFF. The full variable domain, in which reference TRBV7-2 and TRBJ1-4 provide the parts outside the CDR3, is GAGVSQSPSNKVTEKGKDVELRCDPISGHTALYWYRQSLGQGLEFLIYFQGNSAPDKSGLPSDRFSAERTGGSVSTLTIQRTQQEDSAVYLCASSSDPGSEKLFFGSGTQLSVL.

This chain joins TRBV11-2 and TRBJ2-7; perhaps TRBD2 as D (6 bases). V was cut by 1 base and J by 4 bases, with 14 bases left in between. Germline V gene lookup returns CDR1 SGHAT and CDR2 FQNNGV. The CDR3 sequence is 15 residues long. Written as DNA, the CDR3 is TGTGCCAGCAGCTTAGGGGCGGGGACCGGATACGAGCAGTACTTC. Translated: CASSLGAGTGYEQYF. The whole variable domain, filled in from reference TRBV11-2 and TRBJ2-7, reads EAGVAQSPRYKIIEKRQSVAFWCNPISGHATLYWYQQILGQGPKLLIQFQNNGVVDDSQLPKDRFSAERLKGVDSTLKIQPAKLEDSAVYLCASSLGAGTGYEQYFGPGTRLTVT.

The chain is built from TRBV6-5 and TRBJ2-5; 10 nucleotides agree with TRBD1. J was trimmed by 5 bases and V by 0 bases; bases with no gene match: 3. Germline V gene sequence: CDR1 MNHEY, CDR2 SVGAGI. The CDR3 spans 15 residues. CDR3 bases: TGTGCCAGCAGTTACTCTGGGACAGGGGATGAGACCCAGTACTTC. It is translated as CASSYSGTGDETQYF.

This clone has more than one count but fewer than ten. The chain uses TRBV7-2 and TRBJ2-3; perhaps TRBD2 as D (6 bases). V lost 2 bases, J lost 1 base, and 13 bases lay in between. The CDR3 is made up of 16 amino acids. Germline V gene data show CDR1 as SGHTA and CDR2 as FQGNSA. The CDR3 region has the DNA TGTGCCAGCAGCTTATTGGTGACGGGGGGCACAGATACGCAGTATTTT. This encodes CASSLLVTGGTDTQYF. The complete variable domain, with remaining parts taken from reference TRBV7-2 and TRBJ2-3, reads GAGVSQSPSNKVTEKGKDVELRCDPISGHTALYWYRQSLGQGLEFLIYFQGNSAPDKSGLPSDRFSAERTGGSVSTLTIQRTQQEDSAVYLCASSLLVTGGTDTQYFGPGTRLTVL.

This clone was detected only a few times. The chain combines TRBV7-9 with TRBJ1-2; D is possibly TRBD1 (6 bases). From germline, CDR1 is SEHNR and CDR2 FQNEAQ (reference sequence). V lost 5 bases, J lost 2 bases, and 9 bases lay in between. The CDR3 consists of 13 residues. CDR3 sequence: CASSTRGNYGYTF. For the CDR3, the DNA is TGTGCCAGCAGCACCAGGGGAAACTATGGCTACACCTTC.

This clone has a handful of counts. J is TRBJ1-2 and V is TRBV18; possible D gene TRBD1, 5 bases. Germline V CDR1 and CDR2: KGHSH, LQKENI. V was cut by 1 base and J by 1 base, with 10 bases left in between. The CDR3 sequence is 15 residues long. The CDR3 loop reads CASSPRSGNNYGYTF. The CDR3 DNA reads TGTGCCAGCTCACCACGCTCAGGGAATAACTATGGCTACACCTTC.

The chain has TRBV30 and TRBJ1-5; 7 nucleotides line up with TRBD1. The germline CDR1 and CDR2 sequences are GTSNPN and SVGIG (reference sequence). CDR3 length: 13 amino acids. With V trimmed by 5 bases and J by 4 bases, 5 bases remained unmatched. The CDR3 nucleotides are TGTGCCTGGGGAAAGACAGGGAATCAGCCCCAGCATTTT. Its protein product is CAWGKTGNQPQHF. The full variable domain, rest sourced from reference TRBV30 and TRBJ1-5, is SQTIHQWPATLVQPVGSPLSLECTVEGTSNPNLYWYRQAAGRGLQLLFYSVGIGQISSEVPQNLSASRPQDRQFILSSKKLLLSDSGFYLCAWGKTGNQPQHFGDGTRLSIL.

The V call is TRBV19, the J call TRBJ1-1; perhaps TRBD1 as D (5 bases). Trimming took off 3 bases at V and 1 base at J, with 9 bases between the two ends. The CDR3 totals 14 residues. Germline CDR1 LNHDA, CDR2 SQIVND (reference sequence). CDR3 bases: TGTGCCAGTAGTATTCGACAGAAGAACACTGAAGCTTTCTTT. Translated: CASSIRQKNTEAFF.

The gene calls are TRBV19 and TRBJ1-1, with D maybe TRBD1 (6 bases). V lost 0 bases, J lost 10 bases, and 21 bases lay in between. The CDR3 contains 16 residues. The germline CDR1 and CDR2 sequences are LNHDA and SQIVND (reference sequence). This CDR3 is CASSIDPWTARMGAFF. The CDR3 region has the DNA TGTGCCAGTAGTATAGATCCCTGGACAGCCCGAATGGGAGCTTTCTTT.

The sample holds a few counts of this clone. The rearrangement links TRBV5-1 to TRBJ2-1, with 12 bases fitting TRBD2. V shed 4 bases and J 7 bases; nucleotides not matched to a gene: 9. The CDR3 totals 16 residues. From germline, CDR1 is SGHRS and CDR2 YFSETQ. CDR3 DNA sequence: TGCGCCAGCAGCCACCGACTAGCGGGAGTGGGTAATGAGCAGTTCTTC. This gives the protein CASSHRLAGVGNEQFF. Variable domain in full (rest from reference TRBV5-1 and TRBJ2-1): KAGVTQTPRYLIKTRGQQVTLSCSPISGHRSVSWYQQTPGQGLQFLFEYFSETQRNKGNFPGRFSGRQFSNSRSEMNVSTLELGDSALYLCASSHRLAGVGNEQFFGPGTRLTVL.

The chain uses TRBV2 and TRBJ1-2, with 8 bases that match TRBD1. The germline gives CDR1 SNHLY, CDR2 FYNNEI. CDR3 length: 13 residues. CDR3 residues: CSAGTGRSYGYTF. The CDR3 DNA reads TGTTCCGCCGGGACAGGTCGTTCCTATGGCTACACCTTC.

This chain connects TRBV4-2 to TRBJ2-3; TRBD2 agrees at 8 bases. The CDR3 extends over 19 amino acids. The V segment lost 2 bases and the J segment 4 bases; nucleotides outside the gene matches: 17. From germline, CDR1 is LGHNA and CDR2 YNFKEQ. CDR3: CASSQPQSGTRGQSDTQYF. The CDR3 nucleotides read TGTGCCAGCAGCCAACCCCAATCCGGGACTAGGGGTCAGTCAGATACGCAGTATTTT.